This is a list of T cell receptor beta chains from one sample in a study of glioma-infiltrating T cells. TCRdb ran MiXCR on the multiplex PCR reads and lists one entry per CDR3 protein. The table has under 200,000 distinct CDR3 sequences, more than 25% seen once. The sample consisted of glioma tissue, nonneoplastic brain tissue, or PBMCs (not recorded which). The receptor source for this set is a human donor with low-grade glioma or glioblastoma, undergoing nonglioma brain surgery, or in good health (not recorded which). CDR3s include the opening cysteine and the closing phenylalanine or tryptophan. Each record gives: V gene, clone size, D gene, J gene, CDR3 protein, CDR3 DNA. A D gene is named only where the DNA matches it firmly. For some rows the clone size is stated as once, few or many, or as a class when expanded; others skip it.

>TRBV29-1|many|NA|TRBJ2-2
CSAARVNGELFF
TGCAGCGCTGCAAGGGTAAACGGGGAGCTGTTTTTT
>TRBV18|many|TRBD2|TRBJ2-5
CASSLLSLGGTETQYF
TGTGCCAGCTCACTTCTCTCGCTGGGAGGGACGGAGACCCAGTACTTC
>TRBV19|many|NA|TRBJ2-7
CASSVTGHEQYF
TGTGCCAGTAGTGTGACGGGCCACGAGCAGTACTTC
>TRBV5-4|NA|TRBD1|TRBJ1-1
CASSLTGEAEAFF
TGTGCCAGCAGCCTGACAGGGGAGGCTGAAGCTTTCTTT
>TRBV3-1|NA|TRBD2|TRBJ2-1
CARSQDPSGRYNEQFF
TGTGCCAGAAGCCAAGACCCCAGCGGGAGATACAATGAGCAGTTCTTC
>TRBV14|many|NA|TRBJ1-2
CASSQARTTSYGYTF
TGTGCCAGCAGCCAAGCCAGGACGACGAGTTATGGCTACACCTTC
>TRBV9|NA|NA|TRBJ2-1
CASSVGGDSYNEQFF
TGTGCCAGCAGCGTAGGGGGGGACTCCTACAATGAGCAGTTCTTC
>TRBV7-2|many|NA|TRBJ2-7
CASSLESGLSSYEQYF
TGTGCCAGCAGCTTAGAGTCAGGGCTGAGCTCCTACGAGCAGTACTTC
>TRBV28|NA|TRBD1|TRBJ2-7
CASSPKTGSNSYEQYF
TGTGCCAGCAGTCCCAAGACAGGGAGTAACTCCTACGAGCAGTACTTC
>TRBV5-1|few|NA|TRBJ2-4
CASSLVRDMVQYF
TGCGCCAGCAGCTTGGTTCGGGACATGGTCCAGTACTTC
>TRBV18|few|NA|TRBJ1-3
CASSRDISSGNTIYF
TGTGCCAGCTCACGGGACATAAGCTCTGGAAACACCATATATTTT
>TRBV28|NA|NA|TRBJ1-2
CASSSSDRCYGYTF
TGTGCCAGCAGTTCCTCCGACAGATGTTATGGCTACACCTTC
>TRBV3-1|many|NA|TRBJ1-1
CASSSTLGEAFF
TGTGCCAGCAGCTCTACACTGGGGGAAGCTTTCTTT
>TRBV7-2|NA|TRBD1|TRBJ2-1
CASSLAFGTGALFYNEQFF
TGTGCCAGCAGCTTAGCGTTTGGGACAGGGGCCCTCTTCTACAATGAGCAGTTCTTC
>TRBV9|few|TRBD2|TRBJ2-1
CASSTIAGVKNEQFF
TGTGCCAGCAGCACTATAGCGGGAGTGAAGAATGAGCAGTTCTTC
>TRBV7-9|many|NA|TRBJ1-2
CASSFEGSGYGYTF
TGTGCCAGCAGCTTTGAGGGGTCTGGCTATGGCTACACCTTC
>TRBV3-1|many|NA|TRBJ2-5
CASSRMTSSETQYF
TGTGCCAGCAGCCGAATGACTAGTTCGGAGACCCAGTACTTC
>TRBV29-1|many|TRBD2|TRBJ2-3
CSAGRREGTDTQYF
TGCAGCGCCGGACGGCGGGAGGGCACAGATACGCAGTATTTT
>TRBV7-2|NA|TRBD2|TRBJ2-1
CASSPWTSGESSYNKQFF
TGTGCCAGCAGCCCCTGGACTAGCGGAGAAAGCTCCTACAATAAGCAGTTCTTC
>TRBV29-1|many|NA|TRBJ1-1
CSVEAAWMNTEAFF
TGCAGCGTTGAGGCAGCCTGGATGAACACTGAAGCTTTCTTT
>TRBV6-5|many|TRBD2|TRBJ2-3
CASSYSISGSADTQYF
TGTGCCAGCAGTTACTCGATAAGCGGGAGTGCAGATACGCAGTATTTT
>TRBV19|many|TRBD1|TRBJ1-2
CASTSHDRDGYTF
TGTGCCAGTACCTCCCATGACAGGGACGGCTACACCTTC
>TRBV15|many|NA|TRBJ2-1
CATSRDSGAFNNEQFF
TGTGCCACCAGCAGAGATTCGGGGGCTTTCAACAATGAGCAGTTCTTC
>TRBV20-1|many|NA|TRBJ2-1
CSARAPQGSNAYNEQFF
TGCAGTGCTAGAGCCCCCCAGGGATCGAATGCCTACAATGAGCAGTTCTTC